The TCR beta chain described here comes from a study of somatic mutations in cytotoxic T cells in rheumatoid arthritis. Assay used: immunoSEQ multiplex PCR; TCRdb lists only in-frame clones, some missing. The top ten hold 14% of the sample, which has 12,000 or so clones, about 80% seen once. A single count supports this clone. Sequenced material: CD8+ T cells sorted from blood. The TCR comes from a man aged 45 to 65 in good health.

In DNA form, the CDR3 reads TGTGCCAGTAGTTTGGGACAGGGGGGCGAGCAGTACTTC. It codes for CASSLGQGGEQYF. This rearrangement joins TRBV19 to TRBJ2-7; TRBD1 matches at 11 bases. From germline, CDR1 is LNHDA and CDR2 SQIVND (reference sequence). CDR3 length: 13 amino acids. J lost 6 bases, V lost 5 bases, and 3 bases had no gene match.